This TCR beta chain comes out of a study of blood T cell repertoires in COVID-19. The CDR3 runs to 11 residues. Trimming cost V 3 bases and J 10 bases, with 8 bases left between them. CDR1 is MDHEN and CDR2 is SYDVKM in the germline V gene. TCRdb keeps only in-frame clones here, not all; method: immunoSEQ multiplex PCR. Among around 300,000 clones listed, around 88% were seen once. The genes are TRBV28 and TRBJ2-3, with a weak D call TRBD1 (5 bases). This clonotype was obtained from a woman in her forties who had recovered from COVID-19. The source material was PBMCs or T cells enriched from blood (not recorded which). The CDR3 sequence: CASSFTRAQYF. CDR3 nucleotides: TGTGCCAGCAGTTTTACCAGGGCGCAGTATTTT.